Below are 28 T cell receptor beta chains sequenced from a single sample in a study of blood T cell repertoires in COVID-19. Clones were read by immunoSEQ multiplex PCR, and TCRdb kept only the in-frame ones, dropping some. The sample lists 270,000 or so clones, approximately 89% occurring once. Input material: peripheral blood. These TCRs come from a woman in her twenties or thirties with COVID-19, enrolled during active disease.

The chain's CDR3 is CASRTALEYGYTF. DNA for the CDR3: TGTGCCAGCAGGACAGCTCTAGAGTATGGCTACACCTTC. J is TRBJ1-2 and V is TRBV12-3 or TRBV12-4; weak D call: TRBD1 (5 bases). CDR3 length: 13 amino acids. V lost 6 bases, J lost 5 bases, and 13 bases lay in between.

This chain links TRBV5-6 with TRBJ2-7; 10 bases are shared with TRBD1. V shed 2 bases and J 5 bases; nucleotides not matched to a gene: 7. Germline V gene sequence: CDR1 SGHDT, CDR2 YYEEEE. The CDR3 contains 15 residues. CDR3 nucleotide sequence: TGTGCCAGCAGCTTCCCACCCGGGACAGGGGACGAGCAGTACTTC. Translating it yields CASSFPPGTGDEQYF.

The gene calls are TRBV18 and TRBJ1-1; 9 nucleotides agree with TRBD1. V gave up 4 bases and J gave up 1 base; unmatched junction bases: 1. CDR1 and CDR2 (germline): KGHSH, LQKENI. CDR3 length: 14 amino acids. This CDR3 is CASSQGQGNTEAFF. The DNA for the CDR3 is TGTGCCAGCTCACAGGGACAGGGGAACACTGAAGCTTTCTTT.

The gene calls are TRBV7-9 and TRBJ2-1, with D tentatively TRBD2 (6 bases). The CDR3 consists of 15 residues. V shed 0 bases and J shed 6 bases, with 12 bases lying between them. Germline CDR1 reads SEHNR; CDR2 reads FQNEAQ (reference sequence). The CDR3 is CASSLAGGFFNEQFF. For the CDR3, the DNA is TGTGCCAGCAGCTTAGCGGGGGGATTTTTCAATGAGCAGTTCTTC.

This clone was detected once. The V call is TRBV9, the J call TRBJ2-3; D perhaps matches TRBD1 (6 bases). Germline assignment: CDR1 SGDLS and CDR2 YYNGEE. Trimming shortened V by 3 bases and J by 0 bases, and 11 bases separated the two germline ends. The CDR3 spans 15 residues. CDR3 coding DNA: TGTGCCAGCAGCGAACAGGGTGGGAGCACAGATACGCAGTATTTT. This gives the protein CASSEQGGSTDTQYF.

The chain employs TRBV5-1 and TRBJ2-1; D uncertain. Germline CDR1 and CDR2: SGHRS and YFSETQ. This CDR3 is 15 amino acids long. Between the trimmed V and J ends, which lost 0 bases and 1 base, there was a span of 8 bases. CDR3 bases: TGCGCCAGCAGCTTGGGAACAGAATCCTACAATGAGCAGTTCTTC. It is translated as CASSLGTESYNEQFF.

The CDR3 DNA reads TGTGCCAGCAGCTTGGCACACACGGGAAACACCATATATTTT. It translates to CASSLAHTGNTIYF. The rearrangement joins TRBV5-5 to TRBJ1-3, with D uncertain. Trimming pared 0 bases from V and 4 bases from J, leaving 8 bases between. Germline V lookup: CDR1 SGHKS, CDR2 YYEKEE (reference sequence). The CDR3 loop spans 14 amino acids. Looking up the rest from reference TRBV5-5 and TRBJ1-3 gives the full variable domain: DAGVTQSPTHLIKTRGQQVTLRCSPISGHKSVSWYQQVLGQGPQFIFQYYEKEERGRGNFPDRFSARQFPNYSSELNVNALLLGDSALYLCASSLAHTGNTIYFGEGSWLTVV.

The rearrangement joins TRBV7-9 to TRBJ1-5; no firm D call. Germline lookup yields CDR1 SEHNR and CDR2 FQNEAQ (reference sequence). The V end was cut by 5 bases, the J end by 2 bases, with 13 bases between. This CDR3 has 15 amino acids. The CDR3 is CASSPMIRGNQPQHF. CDR3 nucleotide sequence: TGTGCCAGCAGCCCTATGATCCGCGGCAATCAGCCCCAGCATTTT.

The chain carries TRBV27 and TRBJ1-2; D is undetermined. The CDR3 is 13 residues long. V was trimmed by 2 bases and J by 3 bases, leaving 7 bases between them. Germline loops: CDR1 MNHEY, CDR2 SMNVEV (reference sequence). Here the CDR3 reads CASSLGPHYGYTF. CDR3 DNA sequence: TGTGCCAGCAGTTTAGGCCCCCACTATGGCTACACCTTC.

This chain joins TRBV3-1 (or the pseudogene TRBV3-2) and TRBJ1-2; TRBD1 matches at 9 bases. The junction had 8 bases not matched to a gene; V was cut back by 5 bases and J by 4 bases. Germline-derived CDR1 and CDR2 are LGHDT and YNNKEL (reference sequence). This CDR3 region has 15 residues. CDR3 sequence: CASSRGTGGGYGYTF. The CDR3 nucleotides read TGTGCCAGCAGCAGAGGAACAGGGGGCGGCTATGGCTACACCTTC.

CDR3 in amino acids: CASSRRGGLAGNTGELFF. The CDR3 nucleotides read TGTGCCAGCAGCCGGAGGGGAGGACTAGCGGGGAACACCGGGGAGCTGTTTTTT. The gene calls are TRBV6-2 or TRBV6-3 and TRBJ2-2; 11 bases line up with TRBD2. The CDR3 is made up of 18 amino acids. With 6 bases clipped from V and 1 base from J, the junction kept 10 bases outside the gene matches. CDR1 MNHEY and CDR2 SVGEGT come from the germline V gene.

The CDR3 sequence is CASSPNSNQPQHF. CDR3 in DNA: TGCGCCAGCAGCCCCAATAGCAATCAGCCCCAGCATTTT. The chain joins TRBV10-1 to TRBJ1-5; D remains unclear. The V end was cut by 6 bases, the J end by 0 bases, with 6 bases between. The length of the CDR3 is 13 residues. The germline CDR1 and CDR2 sequences are WNHNN and SYGVQD (reference sequence).

In regard to this clone: This CDR3 is also generated by other DNA sequences in the sample. V and J are TRBV7-9 and TRBJ2-7; 9 positions match TRBD2. Germline values: CDR1 SEHNR, CDR2 FQNEAQ (reference sequence). With V trimmed by 2 bases and J by 7 bases, 0 bases remained unmatched. This CDR3 has 12 residues. The CDR3 region is CASSLLAGEQYF. The CDR3 region has the DNA TGTGCCAGCAGCTTACTAGCGGGGGAGCAGTACTTC.

The sample holds one count of this clone. V gene TRBV5-1 combines with J gene TRBJ2-3; 7 bases match TRBD2. The CDR3 sequence is 16 residues long. V shed 6 bases and J 5 bases; nucleotides not matched to a gene: 15. Germline V lookup: CDR1 SGHRS, CDR2 YFSETQ. Here the CDR3 reads CASNPVGGGSLDTQYF. CDR3 in DNA: TGCGCCAGCAACCCCGTGGGGGGGGGTTCCCTAGATACGCAGTATTTT.

The gene calls are TRBV5-1 and TRBJ1-5; 7 nucleotides agree with TRBD1. The CDR3 is 14 residues long. V shed 5 bases, J shed 2 bases, and the junction held 4 bases outside the gene matches. The germline V gene encodes CDR1 SGHRS and CDR2 YFSETQ. CDR3 loop: CASSTGEGNQPQHF. CDR3 sequence (DNA): TGCGCCAGCAGTACAGGGGAAGGCAATCAGCCCCAGCATTTT.

This chain uses TRBV7-8 with TRBJ1-3; D is possibly TRBD1 (6 bases). There are 15 residues in the CDR3. The V and J ends lost 7 bases and 2 bases respectively, with 15 bases between them. Germline assignment: CDR1 SGHVS and CDR2 FQNEAQ. In DNA form, the CDR3 reads TGTGCCAGCACCCCCACCAACAGGGCTGGAAACACCATATATTTT. Its protein is CASTPTNRAGNTIYF.

The gene calls are TRBV4-1 and TRBJ1-2; 8 bases match TRBD1. Germline V CDR1 and CDR2: MGHRA, YSYEKL. With 4 bases clipped from V and 1 base from J, the junction kept 2 bases outside the gene matches. The CDR3 totals 14 residues. In DNA form, the CDR3 reads TGCGCCAGCAGCCCTGACAGGGGTAACTATGGCTACACCTTC. Its protein product is CASSPDRGNYGYTF.

As regards this clone: Other DNA sequences in the same sample also yield this CDR3. This chain joins TRBV6-5 and TRBJ2-7; perhaps TRBD2 as D (6 bases). Germline loops: CDR1 MNHEY, CDR2 SVGAGI. The CDR3 totals 14 residues. Trimming cost V 6 bases and J 1 base, with 13 bases left between them. Here the CDR3 DNA reads TGTGCCAGCAGCTATACCGGGACTTCCTACGAGCAGTACTTC. This gives the protein CASSYTGTSYEQYF.

This clone was observed a single time. The chain is built from TRBV10-2 and TRBJ2-1, with 8 bases identical to TRBD2. CDR3 length equals 16 residues. J lost 7 bases, V lost 3 bases, and 11 bases had no gene match. Germline CDR1 reads WSHSY; CDR2 reads SAAADI. The CDR3 region is CASSDWIAGGRNEQFF. In DNA, the CDR3 is TGCGCCAGCAGTGATTGGATTGCGGGGGGCCGTAATGAGCAGTTCTTC.

This rearrangement joins TRBV6-1 to TRBJ2-3, with 10 bases identical to TRBD2. The V and J ends lost 4 bases and 2 bases, in that order; junction bases with no gene match: 9. From germline, CDR1 is MNHNS and CDR2 SASEGT. CDR3 length: 17 residues. The CDR3 DNA reads as TGTGCCAGCAGTGCGGGAAGCGGGGGGGGTTCCACAGATACGCAGTATTTT. Translation gives CASSAGSGGGSTDTQYF.

The chain recombines TRBV20-1 with TRBJ1-6, with D uncertain. Trimming pared 3 bases from V and 7 bases from J, leaving 13 bases between. The CDR3 has 14 amino acids. Per germline, CDR1 DFQATT and CDR2 SNEGSKA (reference sequence). CDR3: CSASFRGNNSPLHF. In DNA, the CDR3 is TGCAGTGCTAGTTTTCGGGGAAACAATTCACCCCTCCACTTT.

The rearrangement joins TRBV5-1 to TRBJ2-1; 13 bases align to TRBD2. Germline trimming cut 5 bases from V and 4 bases from J; bases unmatched to any gene: 3. This CDR3 is 15 amino acids long. The germline V gene has CDR1 SGHRS and CDR2 YFSETQ. DNA for the CDR3: TGCGCCAGCAGTCGACTAGCGGGGGGATACAATGAGCAGTTCTTC. Residues: CASSRLAGGYNEQFF.

This clone was picked up one time. Additional DNA sequences in this sample encode the identical CDR3. CDR3 in DNA: TGTGCCAGCAGTACCCTGACAGGGAACACTGAAGCTTTCTTT. This encodes CASSTLTGNTEAFF. The gene calls are TRBV6-5 and TRBJ1-1; tentatively, D is TRBD1 (6 bases). The CDR3 covers 14 residues. Trimming shortened V by 5 bases and J by 1 base, and 11 bases separated the two germline ends. CDR1 and CDR2 from the germline V gene are MNHEY and SVGAGI.

The chain recombines TRBV18 with TRBJ2-2, with D tentatively TRBD2 (6 bases). This CDR3 has 14 amino acids. Germline values: CDR1 KGHSH, CDR2 LQKENI. Trimming left V 3 bases short and J 4 bases short, with 9 bases between. CDR3 amino acids: CASSPTSSTGELFF. CDR3 nucleotide sequence: TGTGCCAGCTCACCGACTAGTAGCACCGGGGAGCTGTTTTTT.

The rearrangement joins TRBV29-1 to TRBJ2-7, with TRBD1 identical over 10 bases. Germline CDR1 reads SQVTM; CDR2 reads ANQGSEA. With V trimmed by 7 bases and J by 2 bases, 8 bases remained unmatched. This CDR3 is built from 14 residues. The CDR3 spells CSAVEGTGAYEQYF. CDR3 coding DNA: TGCAGCGCTGTGGAGGGGACAGGGGCCTACGAGCAGTACTTC.

The chain joins TRBV5-1 to TRBJ2-5; TRBD1 matches at 7 bases. CDR1 and CDR2 (germline): SGHRS, YFSETQ. V was clipped by 0 bases and J by 1 base; unmatched bases: 0. This CDR3 comprises 14 residues. CDR3 nucleotide sequence: TGCGCCAGCAGCTTGGACAGGGGCCAAGAGACCCAGTACTTC. It specifies CASSLDRGQETQYF. Full variable domain (outside the CDR3, taken from reference TRBV5-1 and TRBJ2-5): KAGVTQTPRYLIKTRGQQVTLSCSPISGHRSVSWYQQTPGQGLQFLFEYFSETQRNKGNFPGRFSGRQFSNSRSEMNVSTLELGDSALYLCASSLDRGQETQYFGPGTRLLVL.

This rearrangement joins TRBV24-1 to TRBJ2-2; D unclear. Trimming stripped 3 bases from V and 0 bases from J, with 7 bases between. The germline CDR1 and CDR2 sequences are KGHDR and SFDVKD. The CDR3 extends over 15 amino acids. CDR3 nucleotide sequence: TGTGCCACCAGTGATGGCAGCGCGAACACCGGGGAGCTGTTTTTT. Amino acid sequence: CATSDGSANTGELFF.

The CDR3 loop reads CASSHLTGAEEQYF. CDR3 DNA: TGCGCCAGCAGTCACTTGACAGGGGCGGAAGAGCAGTACTTC. This chain connects TRBV23-1 to TRBJ2-7; 8 bases agree with TRBD1. TRBV23-1 is given ORF status, its function remaining uncertain. The CDR3 extends over 14 amino acids. V lost 3 bases to trimming and J lost 7 bases; unmatched junction nucleotides: 8.